The T cell receptor beta chain under discussion was sequenced for a study of blood T cell repertoires in COVID-19. At the level of the study: Sample material is recorded as cDNA or gDNA derived from T cells, B-cell-depleted T cells, or PBMCs.

Under the authors' procedure: How many nucleated cells were present was estimated from reference gene primer amplification. Using immunoSEQ multiplex PCR, the repertoire was profiled, and TCRdb retains in-frame clones only, with some absent. The DNA gave D and trimming, while V, J and clone size come from that table. The sample has fewer than 70,000 clones; under 80% are singletons. Per the germline V gene, CDR1 is MNHEY and CDR2 is SMNVEV (reference sequence). Losses at the gene ends were 5 bases for V and 2 bases for J; bases not matched to a gene: 5. There are 16 residues in the CDR3. This clone turned up a few times.

Sequencing was carried out using peripheral blood. The receptor's source is a human donor in a cohort sampled during active COVID-19. V gene TRBV27 combines with J gene TRBJ2-7; TRBD2 matches 14 bases. CDR3: CASSPGLAGAPYEQYF. CDR3 coding DNA: TGTGCCAGCAGTCCGGGACTAGCGGGAGCCCCCTACGAGCAGTACTTC.